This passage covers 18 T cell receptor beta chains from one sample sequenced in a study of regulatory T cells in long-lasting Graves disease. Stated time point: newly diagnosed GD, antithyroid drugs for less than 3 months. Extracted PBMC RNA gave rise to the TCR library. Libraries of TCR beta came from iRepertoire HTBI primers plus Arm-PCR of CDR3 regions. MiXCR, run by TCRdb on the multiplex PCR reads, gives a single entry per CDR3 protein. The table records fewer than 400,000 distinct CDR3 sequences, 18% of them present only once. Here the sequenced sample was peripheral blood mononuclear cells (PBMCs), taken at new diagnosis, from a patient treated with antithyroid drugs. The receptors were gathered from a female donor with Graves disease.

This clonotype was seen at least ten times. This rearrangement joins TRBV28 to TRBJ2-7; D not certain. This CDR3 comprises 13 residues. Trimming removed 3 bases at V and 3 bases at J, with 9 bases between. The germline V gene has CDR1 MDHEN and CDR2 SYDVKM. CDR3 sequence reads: CASSFPNIYEQYF. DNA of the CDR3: TGTGCCAGCAGTTTCCCCAACATCTACGAGCAGTACTTC.

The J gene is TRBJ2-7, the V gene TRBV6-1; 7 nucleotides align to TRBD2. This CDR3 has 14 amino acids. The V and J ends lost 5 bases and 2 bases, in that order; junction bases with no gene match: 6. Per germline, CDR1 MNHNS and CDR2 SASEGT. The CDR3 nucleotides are TGTGCCAGCAGTACGCCCGGGACTACCTACGAGCAGTACTTC. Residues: CASSTPGTTYEQYF.

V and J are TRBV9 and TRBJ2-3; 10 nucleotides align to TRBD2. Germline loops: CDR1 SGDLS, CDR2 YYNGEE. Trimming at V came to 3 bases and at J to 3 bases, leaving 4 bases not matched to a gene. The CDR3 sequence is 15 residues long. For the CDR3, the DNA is TGTGCCAGCAGCGCCTGGGGACTAGCGACAGATACGCAGTATTTT. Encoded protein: CASSAWGLATDTQYF.

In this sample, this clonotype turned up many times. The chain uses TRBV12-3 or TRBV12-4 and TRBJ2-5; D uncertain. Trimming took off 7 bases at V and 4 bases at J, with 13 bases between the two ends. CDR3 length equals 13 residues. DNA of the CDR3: TGTGCCAGCACCCCCCGGGTTCTAGAGACCCAGTACTTC. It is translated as CASTPRVLETQYF.

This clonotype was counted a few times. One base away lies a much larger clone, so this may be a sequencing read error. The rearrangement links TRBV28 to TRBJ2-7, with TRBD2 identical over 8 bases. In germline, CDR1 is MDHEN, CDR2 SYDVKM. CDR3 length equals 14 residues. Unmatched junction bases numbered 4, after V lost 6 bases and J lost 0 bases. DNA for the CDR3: TGTGCCAGCAGGGTAGCGGGAAGCTCCTACGAGCAGTACTTC. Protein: CASRVAGSSYEQYF.

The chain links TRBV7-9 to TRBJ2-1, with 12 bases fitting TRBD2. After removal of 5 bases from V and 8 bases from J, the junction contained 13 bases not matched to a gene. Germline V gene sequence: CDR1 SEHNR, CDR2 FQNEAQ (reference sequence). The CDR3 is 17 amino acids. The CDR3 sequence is CASSTERLAGVTDEQFF. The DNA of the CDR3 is TGTGCCAGCAGCACGGAGAGACTAGCGGGAGTTACGGATGAGCAGTTCTTC.

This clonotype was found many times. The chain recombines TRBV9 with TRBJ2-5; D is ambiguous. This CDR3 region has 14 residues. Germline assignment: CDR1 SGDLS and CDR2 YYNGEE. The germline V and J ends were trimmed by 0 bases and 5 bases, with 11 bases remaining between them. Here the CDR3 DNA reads TGTGCCAGCAGCGTAGGCGGACGCGGCGAGACCCAGTACTTC. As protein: CASSVGGRGETQYF.

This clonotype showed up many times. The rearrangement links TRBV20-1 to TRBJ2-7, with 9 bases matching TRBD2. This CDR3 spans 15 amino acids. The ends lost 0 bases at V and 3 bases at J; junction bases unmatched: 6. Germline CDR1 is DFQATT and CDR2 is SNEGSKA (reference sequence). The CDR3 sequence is CSARETGTSHYEQYF. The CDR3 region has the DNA TGCAGTGCTAGAGAAACCGGGACTAGCCACTACGAGCAGTACTTC.

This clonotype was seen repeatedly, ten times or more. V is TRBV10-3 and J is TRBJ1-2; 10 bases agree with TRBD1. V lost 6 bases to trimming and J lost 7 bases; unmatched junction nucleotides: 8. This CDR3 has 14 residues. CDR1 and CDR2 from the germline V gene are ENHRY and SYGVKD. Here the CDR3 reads CAIRTDRGQGGYTF. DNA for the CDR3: TGTGCCATCAGGACAGACAGGGGGCAAGGTGGCTACACCTTC.

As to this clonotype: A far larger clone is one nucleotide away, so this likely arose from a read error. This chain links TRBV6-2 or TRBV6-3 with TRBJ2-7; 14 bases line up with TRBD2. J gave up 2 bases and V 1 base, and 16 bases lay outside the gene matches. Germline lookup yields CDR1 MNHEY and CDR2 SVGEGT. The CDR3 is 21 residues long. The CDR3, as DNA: TGTGCCAGCAGTTACTTACCCAGAGGACTAGCGGGAGGTGCGATGGCCTACGAGCAGTACTTC. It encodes CASSYLPRGLAGGAMAYEQYF.

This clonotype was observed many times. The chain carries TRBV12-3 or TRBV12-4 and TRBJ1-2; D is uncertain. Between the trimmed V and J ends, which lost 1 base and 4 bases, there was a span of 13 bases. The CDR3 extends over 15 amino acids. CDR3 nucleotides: TGTGCCAGCAGTTTAGAGGCCTCCGAGGGCTATGGCTACACCTTC. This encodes CASSLEASEGYGYTF.

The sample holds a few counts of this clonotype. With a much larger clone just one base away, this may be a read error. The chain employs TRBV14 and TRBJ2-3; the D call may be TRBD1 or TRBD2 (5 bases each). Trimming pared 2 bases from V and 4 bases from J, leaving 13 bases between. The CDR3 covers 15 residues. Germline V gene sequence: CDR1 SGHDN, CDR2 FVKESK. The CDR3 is CASSQLGRGADTQYF. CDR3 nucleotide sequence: TGTGCCAGCAGCCAACTCGGACGGGGCGCAGATACGCAGTATTTT.

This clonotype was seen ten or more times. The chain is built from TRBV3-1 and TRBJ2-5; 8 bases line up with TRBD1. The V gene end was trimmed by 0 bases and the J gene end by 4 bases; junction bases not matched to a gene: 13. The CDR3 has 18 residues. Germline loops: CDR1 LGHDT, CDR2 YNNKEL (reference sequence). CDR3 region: CASSQDLPDRGYGETQYF. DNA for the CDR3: TGTGCCAGCAGCCAAGATCTCCCCGACAGGGGATACGGAGAGACCCAGTACTTC.

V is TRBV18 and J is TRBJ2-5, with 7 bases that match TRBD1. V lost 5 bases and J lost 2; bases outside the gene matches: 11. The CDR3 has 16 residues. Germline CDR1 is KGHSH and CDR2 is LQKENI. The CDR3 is CASSTNRGILQETQYF. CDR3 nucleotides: TGTGCCAGCTCAACGAACAGGGGAATCCTGCAAGAGACCCAGTACTTC.

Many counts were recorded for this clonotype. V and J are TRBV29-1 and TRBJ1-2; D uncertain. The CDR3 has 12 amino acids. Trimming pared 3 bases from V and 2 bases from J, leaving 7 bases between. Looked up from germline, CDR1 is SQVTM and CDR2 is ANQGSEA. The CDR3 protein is CSVEFSNYGYTF. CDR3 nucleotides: TGCAGCGTTGAGTTTTCAAACTATGGCTACACCTTC.

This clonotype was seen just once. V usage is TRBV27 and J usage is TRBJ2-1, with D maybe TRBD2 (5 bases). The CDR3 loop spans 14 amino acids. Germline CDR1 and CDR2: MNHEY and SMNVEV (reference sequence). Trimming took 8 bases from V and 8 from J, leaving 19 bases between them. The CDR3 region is CASAPWAGGDEQFF. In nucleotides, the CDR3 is TGTGCCAGCGCCCCCTGGGCGGGTGGCGATGAGCAGTTCTTC.

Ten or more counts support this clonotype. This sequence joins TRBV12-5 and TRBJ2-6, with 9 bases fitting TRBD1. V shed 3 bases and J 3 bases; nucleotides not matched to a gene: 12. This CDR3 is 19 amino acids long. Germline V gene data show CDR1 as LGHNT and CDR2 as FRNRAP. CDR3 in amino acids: CASGFQTGTGNFGANVLTF. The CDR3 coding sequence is TGTGCTAGTGGTTTCCAAACCGGGACAGGGAACTTTGGGGCCAACGTCCTGACTTTC.

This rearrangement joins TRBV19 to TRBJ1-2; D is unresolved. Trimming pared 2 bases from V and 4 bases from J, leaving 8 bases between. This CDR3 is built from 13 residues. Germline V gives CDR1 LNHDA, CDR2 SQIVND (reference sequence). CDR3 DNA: TGTGCCAGTAGTATAAGAGGTGCCTATGGCTACACCTTC. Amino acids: CASSIRGAYGYTF.